What follows are 5 T cell receptor beta chains derived from one specimen sequenced in a study of blood T cell repertoires in COVID-19. Sequencing was performed with immunoSEQ multiplex PCR; in TCRdb, only in-frame clones are kept and a portion is missing. The data hold over 350,000 clones, with approximately 90% observed a single time. Sequenced: peripheral blood. Receptors originate from a woman aged 30 to 39 with active or convalescent COVID-19.

This clone appeared a few times. The chain recombines TRBV6-2 or TRBV6-3 with TRBJ1-4, with TRBD1 as a possible D gene (5 bases). V lost 6 bases and J 2 bases, leaving 16 bases between the germline ends. This CDR3 contains 16 residues. Germline assignment: CDR1 MNHEY and CDR2 SVGEGT. CDR3: CASSRKRQSTNEKLFF. The CDR3 DNA reads as TGTGCCAGCAGCCGAAAGCGACAGTCCACTAATGAAAAACTGTTTTTT.

This clone appeared a single time. The rearrangement links TRBV2 to TRBJ1-1, with D maybe TRBD1 (5 bases). Germline assignment: CDR1 SNHLY and CDR2 FYNNEI. V lost 6 bases and J 3 bases, leaving 14 bases between the germline ends. The CDR3 totals 14 residues. CDR3 protein: CASRPMGGDTEAFF. Here the CDR3 DNA reads TGTGCCAGCAGGCCGATGGGGGGGGACACTGAAGCTTTCTTT.

The chain carries TRBV7-8 and TRBJ2-3; maybe TRBD2 (6 bases). Between the trimmed V and J ends, which lost 3 bases and 6 bases, there was a span of 13 bases. The CDR3 sequence is 14 residues long. Germline-derived CDR1 and CDR2 are SGHVS and FQNEAQ. Written as DNA, the CDR3 is TGTGCCAGCAGCTTTCAGCGGGTCGGGGATACGCAGTATTTT. It yields the protein CASSFQRVGDTQYF.

The V gene is TRBV7-8, the J gene TRBJ2-1; 11 positions agree with TRBD1. The V segment lost 4 bases and the J segment 2 bases; nucleotides outside the gene matches: 4. The CDR3 runs to 16 residues. CDR1 and CDR2 from the germline V gene are SGHVS and FQNEAQ. CDR3 protein: CASSWTGGHAYNEQFF. Written as DNA, the CDR3 is TGTGCCAGCAGCTGGACAGGGGGCCATGCCTACAATGAGCAGTTCTTC.

CDR3 bases: TGTGCCAGCAGCCAGGAACTCGGGACTGGACACTACGAGCAGTACTTC. Protein sequence: CASSQELGTGHYEQYF. The J gene is TRBJ2-7, the V gene TRBV14, with D possibly being TRBD2 (6 bases). Germline lookup yields CDR1 SGHDN and CDR2 FVKESK. V gave up 3 bases and J gave up 3 bases, with 18 bases separating them. The CDR3 contains 16 residues. Filled out from reference TRBV14 and TRBJ2-7, the complete variable domain reads EAGVTQFPSHSVIEKGQTVTLRCDPISGHDNLYWYRRVMGKEIKFLLHFVKESKQDESGMPNNRFLAERTGGTYSTLKVQPAELEDSGVYFCASSQELGTGHYEQYFGPGTRLTVT.